This T cell receptor beta chain was identified during a study of T cell changes during pregnancy in multiple sclerosis. Libraries were prepared by immunoSEQ multiplex PCR; TCRdb keeps only in-frame clonotypes and omits some of them. The sample lists about 85,000 clones, just over 90% occurring once. Germline-derived CDR1 and CDR2 are SQVTM and ANQGSEA. The CDR3 runs 11 residues. V lost 5 bases, J lost 6 bases, and 5 bases lay in between. The chain joins TRBV29-1 to TRBJ2-6; D is ambiguous. Source: peripheral blood, taken in the first trimester of pregnancy. The TCR was taken from a female donor with multiple sclerosis, enrolled in a pregnancy study. CDR3 bases: TGCAGCGTTAGCTCGGCCAACGTCCTGACTTTC. Its translation: CSVSSANVLTF.